The rows below give T cell receptor beta chains drawn from one sample of a study of blood T cell repertoires in COVID-19. The method was immunoSEQ multiplex PCR; TCRdb's version includes in-frame clones alone and lacks a portion of them. The sample records about 150,000 clones, about 80% being singletons. Material for sequencing was peripheral blood. The receptors were sampled from a human donor in a cohort sampled during active COVID-19. Both conserved end residues are part of each CDR3. A D gene is named only where the DNA matches it firmly. Not every row has a clone size; where given, it reads once, few, many or a size class.

D gene | clone size | J gene | V gene | CDR3 protein | CDR3 DNA
TRBD2 | once | TRBJ2-3 | TRBV19 | CASSTPAGAADTQYF | TGTGCCAGTAGTACTCCCGCGGGAGCGGCAGATACGCAGTATTTT
. | . | TRBJ2-2 | TRBV11-3 | CASSFGRENTGELFF | TGTGCCAGCAGCTTTGGCAGGGAGAACACCGGGGAGCTGTTTTTT
TRBD1 | . | TRBJ1-4 | TRBV5-6 | CASSSRIQGVREKLFF | TGTGCCAGCAGCTCCCGGATACAGGGGGTAAGGGAAAAACTGTTTTTT
TRBD2 | . | TRBJ2-5 | TRBV3-1/TRBV3-2 | CASSQILAGGLEETQYF | TGTGCCAGCAGCCAGATATTAGCGGGGGGCCTAGAAGAGACCCAGTACTTC
. | many | TRBJ1-2 | TRBV2 | CASSPTVANYGYTF | TGTGCCAGCAGTCCCACCGTAGCTAACTATGGCTACACCTTC
. | . | TRBJ2-3 | TRBV4-1 | CASSQVRTDPQYF | TGCGCCAGCAGCCAAGTCCGGACAGATCCGCAGTATTTT
TRBD1 | . | TRBJ2-7 | TRBV6-1 | CASSDPTGGRSYEQYF | TGTGCCAGCAGTGACCCGACAGGGGGCAGGTCTTACGAGCAGTACTTC
TRBD1 | . | TRBJ1-5 | TRBV28 | CASSLPDRRYQPQHF | TGTGCCAGCAGTTTACCGGACAGGCGATATCAGCCCCAGCATTTT
TRBD1 | . | TRBJ2-2 | TRBV27 | CASSLKPQGTGELFF | TGTGCCAGCAGTTTAAAGCCACAGGGGACCGGGGAGCTGTTTTTT
. | . | TRBJ1-5 | TRBV2 | CASTPWEGNQPQHF | TGTGCCAGCACCCCGTGGGAGGGGAATCAGCCCCAGCATTTT
TRBD1 | . | TRBJ1-1 | TRBV6-1 | CASSEGGPNTEAFF | TGTGCCAGCAGCGAAGGGGGCCCGAACACTGAAGCTTTCTTT
TRBD1 | once | TRBJ1-1 | TRBV6-5 | CASRDKDRANTEAFF | TGTGCCAGCAGGGACAAAGACAGGGCAAACACTGAAGCTTTCTTT
. | . | TRBJ2-3 | TRBV3-1/TRBV3-2 | CASGGVNTDTQYF | TGTGCCAGCGGCGGGGTAAACACAGATACGCAGTATTTT
TRBD1 | . | TRBJ2-5 | TRBV6-5 | CASRPGDSQETQYF | TGTGCCAGCAGACCCGGGGACAGTCAAGAGACCCAGTACTTC
TRBD1 | . | TRBJ2-3 | TRBV7-2 | CASSLDGQGTDTQYF | TGTGCCAGCAGCTTAGACGGACAGGGGACAGATACGCAGTATTTT
. | . | TRBJ2-7 | TRBV5-1 | CASSPQGYEQYF | TGCGCCAGCAGCCCCCAGGGGTACGAGCAGTACTTC
. | . | TRBJ2-7 | TRBV2 | CASLVMAPAGSYEQYF | TGTGCCAGCCTAGTAATGGCCCCGGCGGGGAGTTACGAGCAGTACTTC
TRBD2 | once | TRBJ2-3 | TRBV7-3 | CASSLRLAGRTDTQYF | TGTGCCAGCAGCTTAAGACTAGCGGGACGCACAGATACGCAGTATTTT
. | few | TRBJ2-7 | TRBV28 | CASSSIQGKYDEQYF | TGTGCCAGCAGTTCGATCCAGGGGAAGTACGACGAGCAGTACTTC
TRBD2 | . | TRBJ2-5 | TRBV7-3 | CASSSLSGRPETQYF | TGTGCCAGCAGCTCCCTTAGCGGGAGACCTGAGACCCAGTACTTC
. | . | TRBJ2-2 | TRBV5-4 | CASSLEVTSRNTGELFF | TGTGCCAGCAGCTTGGAGGTGACTTCTAGGAACACCGGGGAGCTGTTTTTT
TRBD1 | . | TRBJ1-1 | TRBV10-3 | CAIRGDRATEAFF | TGTGCCATCAGGGGGGACAGGGCGACTGAAGCTTTCTTT
. | . | TRBJ1-5 | TRBV19 | CASSPNGQLHYQPQHF | TGTGCCAGTAGTCCGAACGGACAGCTCCATTATCAGCCCCAGCATTTT
TRBD1 | . | TRBJ1-2 | TRBV24-1 | CATSDQQGAKGYTF | TGTGCCACCAGTGATCAACAGGGGGCGAAGGGCTACACCTTC
. | . | TRBJ2-7 | TRBV11-2 | CASSGAGYEQYF | TGTGCCAGCAGCGGCGCGGGGTACGAGCAGTACTTC
. | . | TRBJ2-2 | TRBV30 | CAWSVPRQGNTGELFF | TGTGCCTGGAGTGTACCGCGGCAGGGGAACACCGGGGAGCTGTTTTTT
TRBD2 | . | TRBJ2-1 | TRBV20-1 | CSASVGLAPYNEQFF | TGCAGTGCTAGTGTCGGACTAGCGCCCTACAATGAGCAGTTCTTC
TRBD1 | . | TRBJ2-1 | TRBV5-1 | CASSLEGQGYNEQFF | TGCGCCAGCAGCTTGGAGGGACAGGGGTACAATGAGCAGTTCTTC
TRBD1 | . | TRBJ2-5 | TRBV5-1 | CASSLSGGGETQYF | TGCGCCAGCAGCCTCTCAGGGGGCGGGGAGACCCAGTACTTC
. | . | TRBJ1-4 | TRBV28 | CASSLGNPTEKLFF | TGTGCCAGCAGTTTGGGCAACCCAACTGAAAAACTGTTTTTT
TRBD1 | . | TRBJ1-1 | TRBV5-1 | CASSLGDRGNSEAFF | TGCGCCAGCAGCCTGGGGGACAGGGGAAACTCGGAGGCTTTCTTT
. | once | TRBJ2-1 | TRBV3-1/TRBV3-2 | CASSQDLSRTLYNEQFF | TGTGCCAGCAGCCAAGATCTCTCCCGGACACTATACAATGAGCAGTTCTTC
. | . | TRBJ1-1 | TRBV6-5 | CASSVYTGLNTEAFF | TGTGCCAGCAGCGTCTACACAGGGTTGAACACTGAAGCTTTCTTT
TRBD1 | . | TRBJ1-2 | TRBV3-1/TRBV3-2 | CASSQDPDREVGNYGYTF | TGTGCCAGCAGCCAAGACCCGGACAGGGAGGTTGGCAACTATGGCTACACCTTC
TRBD1 | . | TRBJ2-3 | TRBV19 | CASRPGTGGVGTDTQYF | TGTGCCAGTAGGCCCGGGACAGGGGGTGTTGGGACAGATACGCAGTATTTT